These 12 T cell receptor beta chains were all obtained from the same sample, sequenced in a study of neoadjuvant anti-PD-1 for oral cavity cancer. Only in-frame clones appear in the TCRdb table, and some are missing; sequencing was by immunoSEQ multiplex PCR. The profile shows around 7,000 clones, around 48% of them singletons. Sequenced material: tumor tissue, taken before nivolumab (anti-PD-1) treatment. These receptors were taken from a person between 35 and 79 years old with oral cavity squamous cell carcinoma.

This chain links TRBV19 with TRBJ2-2; D may be TRBD1 (6 bases). V was shortened by 5 bases and J by 2 bases, with 9 bases between the two germline ends. The germline gives CDR1 LNHDA, CDR2 SQIVND (reference sequence). CDR3 length: 14 residues. DNA of the CDR3: TGTGCCAGTAGTGCGGACAGAAACACCGGGGAGCTGTTTTTT. This codes for CASSADRNTGELFF.

This clone showed up just once. The chain uses TRBV19 and TRBJ1-1, with 10 bases that match TRBD1. With V trimmed by 6 bases and J by 0 bases, 7 bases remained unmatched. In germline, CDR1 is LNHDA, CDR2 SQIVND (reference sequence). The CDR3 extends over 16 amino acids. The CDR3 here is CASRTGTGVLNTEAFF. In DNA form, the CDR3 reads TGTGCCAGTAGAACCGGGACAGGGGTCCTGAACACTGAAGCTTTCTTT.

This clone was observed a few times. This chain links TRBV27 with TRBJ1-2; no firm D call. In germline, CDR1 is MNHEY, CDR2 SMNVEV (reference sequence). The ends were cut back, 8 bases at V and 9 bases at J, with 22 bases in the middle. This CDR3 has 14 amino acids. The CDR3 DNA follows: TGTGCCAGCGCGAGTTCTGGCCCAGGCTTCCGCTACACCTTC. This gives the protein CASASSGPGFRYTF.

This chain joins TRBV7-2 and TRBJ2-3; 9 bases line up with TRBD2. With 2 bases clipped from V and 3 bases from J, the junction kept 3 bases outside the gene matches. Germline loops: CDR1 SGHTA, CDR2 FQGNSA. This CDR3 has 15 amino acids. This CDR3 is CASSLQAGGTDTQYF. CDR3 DNA: TGTGCCAGCAGCTTACAAGCGGGAGGTACAGATACGCAGTATTTT.

The genes are TRBV9 and TRBJ2-1; 8 bases agree with TRBD2. The V segment lost 0 bases and the J segment 9 bases; nucleotides outside the gene matches: 11. The germline V gene encodes CDR1 SGDLS and CDR2 YYNGEE. The CDR3 sequence is 16 residues long. The CDR3 reads CASSVEGGTRSIEQFF. The CDR3 coding sequence is TGTGCCAGCAGCGTAGAAGGAGGGACTAGGAGTATTGAGCAGTTCTTC.

The V gene is TRBV5-1, the J gene TRBJ2-7; D remains ambiguous. This CDR3 has 14 amino acids. Germline V gene data show CDR1 as SGHRS and CDR2 as YFSETQ. The ends were cut back, 0 bases at V and 1 base at J, with 8 bases in the middle. CDR3: CASSLVVGSYEQYF. The CDR3 DNA is TGCGCCAGCAGCTTGGTAGTAGGGTCCTACGAGCAGTACTTC. The variable domain in full, completed from reference TRBV5-1 and TRBJ2-7, reads KAGVTQTPRYLIKTRGQQVTLSCSPISGHRSVSWYQQTPGQGLQFLFEYFSETQRNKGNFPGRFSGRQFSNSRSEMNVSTLELGDSALYLCASSLVVGSYEQYFGPGTRLTVT.

The V call is TRBV6-5, the J call TRBJ1-5; 10 bases fit TRBD1. After removal of 6 bases from V and 4 bases from J, the junction contained 6 bases not matched to a gene. Germline CDR1 and CDR2: MNHEY and SVGAGI. The CDR3 runs to 15 residues. The CDR3 loop reads CASSPTGGKNQPQHF. In DNA, the CDR3 is TGTGCCAGCAGCCCGACAGGGGGCAAAAATCAGCCCCAGCATTTT.

This clone was seen only a few times. V usage is TRBV7-9 and J usage is TRBJ1-5; D perhaps matches TRBD1 (5 bases). Germline values: CDR1 SEHNR, CDR2 FQNEAQ (reference sequence). The CDR3 has 13 amino acids. The V end lost 3 bases, the J end lost 7 bases, and 10 bases lay between the germline ends. In DNA, the CDR3 is TGTGCCAGCAGCTTGATAGGGGAGCAGCCCCAGCATTTT. Translation: CASSLIGEQPQHF.

The chain couples TRBV4-1 to TRBJ2-3; 8 bases match TRBD2. Germline CDR1 and CDR2: MGHRA and YSYEKL. The CDR3 contains 16 residues. The V and J ends lost 5 bases and 3 bases, in that order; junction bases with no gene match: 10. The CDR3 region is CASSSSLAGLTDTQYF. The DNA for the CDR3 is TGCGCCAGCAGCTCTTCTCTAGCGGGTCTGACAGATACGCAGTATTTT.

The rearrangement uses TRBV28 and TRBJ2-7; D is perhaps TRBD1 (5 bases). In germline, CDR1 is MDHEN, CDR2 SYDVKM. This CDR3 is 14 amino acids long. Trimming shortened V by 7 bases and J by 2 bases, and 15 bases separated the two germline ends. The CDR3 loop is CASTLSRVPYEQYF. CDR3 nucleotides: TGTGCCAGCACCCTAAGCAGGGTCCCCTACGAGCAGTACTTC.

V gene TRBV30 combines with J gene TRBJ1-5; 7 bases map to TRBD1. This CDR3 has 15 amino acids. Germline assignment: CDR1 GTSNPN and CDR2 SVGIG (reference sequence). J gave up 0 bases and V 3 bases, and 5 bases lay outside the gene matches. This CDR3 is CAWSKGTDSNQPQHF. CDR3 coding DNA: TGTGCCTGGAGCAAGGGGACAGATAGCAATCAGCCCCAGCATTTT.

This chain connects TRBV5-4 to TRBJ2-1; 10 positions match TRBD2. J lost 4 bases, V lost 0 bases, and 10 bases had no gene match. The CDR3 consists of 18 residues. Germline loops: CDR1 SGHNT, CDR2 YYREEE (reference sequence). The CDR3: CASSLGFIGTSVYNEQFF. The CDR3 region has the DNA TGTGCCAGCAGCTTGGGATTTATAGGGACTAGCGTGTACAATGAGCAGTTCTTC. Filled out from reference TRBV5-4 and TRBJ2-1, the complete variable domain reads ETGVTQSPTHLIKTRGQQVTLRCSSQSGHNTVSWYQQALGQGPQFIFQYYREEENGRGNFPPRFSGLQFPNYSSELNVNALELDDSALYLCASSLGFIGTSVYNEQFFGPGTRLTVL.